What follows are 28 T cell receptor beta chains derived from one specimen sequenced in a study of T-cell memory formation after mild COVID-19 (dated by TCRdb to 2020 to 2023). Libraries came from 5' RACE. These reads were obtained on an Illumina NovaSeq 6000. TCRdb reprocessing: public reads trimmed at Q25 with fastp, clones called with MiXCR, in-frame beta chains kept. Each CDR3 protein gets just one entry, which takes the most common genes and DNA from the rows behind it. Within this sample are 340,000 or so distinct CDR3 sequences, with approximately 13% of them counted one time only. About 21% of the sample is taken by the ten largest. Sequencing input: PBMCs or a T cell subset sorted from them (not recorded which). These receptors were collected from a man in his late teens or twenties who had mild COVID-19 (a few samples of this study predate the infection). The sample titles of this study are shuffled in the database, so cell type and time point are left out; the donor was told from shared clones.

This clonotype has only a few counts. The V and J genes are TRBV6-5 and TRBJ2-1, with D hard to call. V dropped 0 bases and J dropped 8 bases, with 11 bases sitting between them. CDR1 is MNHEY and CDR2 is SVGAGI in the germline V gene. The CDR3 has 14 residues. This CDR3 reads CASSYSVVVHEQFF. The CDR3 nucleotides are TGTGCCAGCAGTTACTCCGTGGTCGTTCATGAGCAGTTCTTC.

This clonotype was observed a handful of times. V and J are TRBV23-1 and TRBJ1-1, with D unclear. TRBV23-1 counts as an open reading frame of uncertain function. CDR3 length: 15 residues. The ends were cut back, 4 bases at V and 0 bases at J, with 12 bases in the middle. The CDR3 DNA follows: TGCGCCAGCAGTCCCCCGGCGGATATGAACACTGAAGCTTTCTTT. Amino acids: CASSPPADMNTEAFF.

This clonotype was seen a handful of times. The J gene is TRBJ2-1, the V gene TRBV23-1; weak D call: TRBD2 (5 bases). TRBV23-1 is an ORF for which the function is uncertain. V dropped 3 bases and J dropped 2 bases, with 11 bases sitting between them. CDR3 length: 15 amino acids. The CDR3 protein is CASSHRRETYNEQFF. The DNA of the CDR3 is TGCGCCAGCAGTCATCGTAGGGAGACCTACAATGAGCAGTTCTTC.

CDR3 loop: CASSRGQRTDTQYF. The CDR3, as DNA: TGCGCCAGCAGCCGAGGACAGCGCACAGATACGCAGTATTTT. The rearrangement links TRBV5-1 to TRBJ2-3; a weak D match, TRBD1 (6 bases). The CDR3 is 14 amino acids. Germline V gene lookup returns CDR1 SGHRS and CDR2 YFSETQ. V lost 4 bases and J lost 1, with 10 bases in between.

This clonotype was detected many times. The chain joins TRBV7-2 to TRBJ1-2; D is perhaps TRBD1 (5 bases). Germline CDR1 is SGHTA and CDR2 is FQGNSA. This CDR3 comprises 14 residues. The V and J ends lost 1 base and 6 bases respectively, with 12 bases between them. CDR3 amino acids: CASSLVGRADGYTF. The DNA for the CDR3 is TGTGCCAGCAGCTTAGTGGGCAGGGCTGATGGCTACACCTTC.

There are many counts of this clonotype. The V call is TRBV20-1, the J call TRBJ2-1; D unresolved. Germline V gene data show CDR1 as DFQATT and CDR2 as SNEGSKA (reference sequence). The CDR3 has 13 residues. V was pared by 1 base and J by 2 bases, with 6 bases between. As DNA, the CDR3 is TGCAGTGCTAGAGTTGACACCTACAATGAGCAGTTCTTC. Protein product: CSARVDTYNEQFF.

This chain connects TRBV24-1 to TRBJ1-1; no clear D gene. V lost 8 bases and J lost 4, with 13 bases in between. The CDR3 has 13 residues. Germline V gene lookup returns CDR1 KGHDR and CDR2 SFDVKD. CDR3 DNA sequence: TGTGCCACCACTGCGGCCCGGGTCACTGAAGCTTTCTTT. This encodes CATTAARVTEAFF.

This clonotype was seen repeatedly, ten times or more. The chain couples TRBV10-3 to TRBJ1-2, with a possible D match to TRBD1 (5 bases). Deletions cut 5 bases from V and 6 bases from J, with 10 bases between. CDR1 ENHRY and CDR2 SYGVKD come from the germline V gene. The CDR3 extends over 12 amino acids. CDR3 in amino acids: CAISSTGHGYTF. DNA for the CDR3: TGTGCCATCAGTTCGACGGGGCATGGCTACACCTTC.

The CDR3 loop reads CASSVGSRDSTYNEQFF. The CDR3, as DNA: TGTGCCAGCAGCGTAGGTTCCCGGGACAGCACCTACAATGAGCAGTTCTTC. J is TRBJ2-1 and V is TRBV5-5; 7 positions match TRBD1. Germline V lookup: CDR1 SGHKS, CDR2 YYEKEE (reference sequence). V trimming: 4 bases; J trimming: 2 bases; junction bases outside the gene matches: 12. This CDR3 has 17 amino acids.

A few counts support this clonotype. This rearrangement joins TRBV6-5 to TRBJ1-4; D unclear. V was pared by 4 bases and J by 8 bases, with 14 bases between. Germline values: CDR1 MNHEY, CDR2 SVGAGI. The CDR3 is made up of 14 amino acids. CDR3 loop: CASSSFGSEEKLFF. The CDR3 nucleotides are TGTGCCAGCAGTTCCTTCGGATCGGAAGAAAAACTGTTTTTT.

This clonotype came up a few times. V usage is TRBV21-1 and J usage is TRBJ1-4; TRBD1 reflects the table's D call only, with no check against the DNA. TRBV21-1 is noted as a pseudogene. This CDR3 has 15 amino acids. CDR3 nucleotides: TGTGCCAGCAGCAAAAAGTTAGACAGTTTACGACAACTGTTTTTT. It encodes CASSKKLDSLRQLFF.

This clonotype was picked up a small number of times. V and J are TRBV5-1 and TRBJ2-1; 7 bases map to TRBD2. CDR1 is SGHRS and CDR2 is YFSETQ in the germline V gene. Unmatched junction bases numbered 7, after V lost 0 bases and J lost 4 bases. This CDR3 contains 16 residues. In DNA, the CDR3 is TGCGCCAGCAGCTTGGAACCGGGACTAATTTACAATGAGCAGTTCTTC. Its protein is CASSLEPGLIYNEQFF. Looking up the rest from reference TRBV5-1 and TRBJ2-1 gives the full variable domain: KAGVTQTPRYLIKTRGQQVTLSCSPISGHRSVSWYQQTPGQGLQFLFEYFSETQRNKGNFPGRFSGRQFSNSRSEMNVSTLELGDSALYLCASSLEPGLIYNEQFFGPGTRLTVL.

This clonotype was observed a few times. V and J are TRBV6-1 and TRBJ1-1; D uncertain. The V gene lost 8 bases and the J gene lost 0 bases, with 10 bases spanning the gap. The germline CDR1 and CDR2 sequences are MNHNS and SASEGT. This CDR3 is built from 13 residues. DNA of the CDR3: TGTGCCAGCGTAACAGACATGAACACTGAAGCTTTCTTT. This translates into CASVTDMNTEAFF.

The V call is TRBV12-5, the J call TRBJ2-3; D is undetermined. V was clipped by 8 bases and J by 1 base, with 10 bases between them. The CDR3 runs 13 residues. Germline V CDR1 and CDR2: LGHNT, FRNRAP. The CDR3 here is CASLFAGTDTQYF. CDR3 bases: TGTGCTAGTCTCTTTGCGGGCACAGATACGCAGTATTTT.

The genes are TRBV30 and TRBJ2-5; D might be TRBD1 or TRBD2, each matching 5 bases. V shed 0 bases and J shed 5 bases, with 22 bases lying between them. Germline V lookup: CDR1 GTSNPN, CDR2 SVGIG (reference sequence). The CDR3 covers 17 residues. CDR3 DNA: TGTGCCTGGAGTGTTCCGGGACGGAGGATCCTGGGGGAGACCCAGTACTTC. It is translated as CAWSVPGRRILGETQYF. Drawing the rest from reference TRBV30 and TRBJ2-5, the complete variable domain is SQTIHQWPATLVQPVGSPLSLECTVEGTSNPNLYWYRQAAGRGLQLLFYSVGIGQISSEVPQNLSASRPQDRQFILSSKKLLLSDSGFYLCAWSVPGRRILGETQYFGPGTRLLVL.

The table lists this clonotype with a few counts. The genes are TRBV27 and TRBJ2-5; 9 nucleotides line up with TRBD2. There are 16 residues in the CDR3. Germline V gene data show CDR1 as MNHEY and CDR2 as SMNVEV (reference sequence). V shed 5 bases, J shed 5 bases, and the junction held 12 bases outside the gene matches. The CDR3 protein is CASSAQHAGGLETQYF. The CDR3, as DNA: TGTGCCAGCAGTGCCCAGCATGCGGGGGGGCTTGAGACCCAGTACTTC.

The V call is TRBV4-1, the J call TRBJ2-4; D remains unclear. V was cut by 6 bases and J by 2 bases, with 8 bases left in between. This CDR3 has 13 amino acids. Germline assignment: CDR1 MGHRA and CDR2 YSYEKL. CDR3 residues: CASRGLTKNIQYF. The CDR3 coding sequence is TGCGCCAGCAGGGGGTTAACCAAAAACATTCAGTACTTC.

This clonotype has just a few counts. The gene calls are TRBV25-1 and TRBJ2-5, with 8 bases aligning to TRBD1. The ends lost 3 bases at V and 3 bases at J; junction bases unmatched: 6. CDR3 length: 15 residues. Germline values: CDR1 MGHDK, CDR2 SYGVNS. The CDR3 loop reads CASSDQAGGEETQYF. In DNA form, the CDR3 reads TGTGCCAGCAGTGATCAGGCAGGGGGCGAAGAGACCCAGTACTTC. The full variable domain, rest sourced from reference TRBV25-1 and TRBJ2-5, is EADIYQTPRYLVIGTGKKITLECSQTMGHDKMYWYQQDPGMELHLIHYSYGVNSTEKGDLSSESTVSRIRTEHFPLTLESARPSHTSQYLCASSDQAGGEETQYFGPGTRLLVL.

The chain carries TRBV13 and TRBJ2-5; 8 positions match TRBD2. The junction had 3 bases not matched to a gene; V was cut back by 5 bases and J by 1 base. Germline values: CDR1 PRHDT, CDR2 FYEKMQ (reference sequence). The CDR3 totals 14 residues. The CDR3 sequence: CASSLGLVQETQYF. CDR3 sequence (DNA): TGTGCCAGCAGCCTGGGACTAGTCCAAGAGACCCAGTACTTC.

In this sample, this clonotype turned up many times. One junction end disagrees with the germline gene, perhaps due to a read error. The chain combines TRBV7-9 with TRBJ2-5; TRBD2 might be the D (6 bases). The CDR3 runs 14 residues. CDR1 SEHNR and CDR2 FQNEAQ come from the germline V gene (reference sequence). Here the CDR3 DNA reads TGCGCCAGCAGCTTGGTGGGACTCCAAGAGACCCAGTACTTC. The encoded protein is CASSLVGLQETQYF.

This clonotype was counted only a few times. The chain uses TRBV21-1 and TRBJ2-7; the D call in the table, TRBD1, was not verified against the DNA. TRBV21-1 is designated a pseudogene. The CDR3 length is 16 residues. The CDR3 region has the DNA TGTGCCAGCACGTACAGGGGGTCAGTCACACTCTACGAGCAGTACGTC. Translated: CASTYRGSVTLYEQYV.

The gene calls are TRBV30 and TRBJ1-2, with TRBD1 matching over 9 bases. The CDR3 loop spans 15 amino acids. Per the germline V gene, CDR1 is GTSNPN and CDR2 is SVGIG (reference sequence). V lost 8 bases to trimming and J lost 6 bases; unmatched junction nucleotides: 16. In DNA, the CDR3 is TGTGCCGGACCGGGACAGGGTGGGAGGCGTGATGGCTACACCTTC. It translates to CAGPGQGGRRDGYTF.

The V call is TRBV6-2 or TRBV6-3, the J call TRBJ2-3; weak D call: TRBD1 (5 bases). CDR1 is MNHEY and CDR2 is SVGEGT in the germline V gene. V shed 3 bases and J shed 5 bases, with 18 bases lying between them. There are 16 residues in the CDR3. CDR3 DNA: TGTGCCAGCAGTTATAGGTTCAGGGTCGGTGGAGATACGCAGTATTTT. Translated: CASSYRFRVGGDTQYF.

In DNA, the CDR3 is TGTGCCAGCAGCATTAGCAGGGAGGTCGCTAATGAAAAACTGTTTTTT. It encodes CASSISREVANEKLFF. The chain employs TRBV7-2 and TRBJ1-4; perhaps TRBD1 as D (5 bases). CDR1 is SGHTA and CDR2 is FQGNSA in the germline V gene. With 5 bases removed from V and 3 bases from J, the gap between germline ends came to 16 bases. The CDR3 extends over 16 amino acids. Together with reference TRBV7-2 and TRBJ1-4, the CDR3 gives the full variable domain: GAGVSQSPSNKVTEKGKDVELRCDPISGHTALYWYRQSLGQGLEFLIYFQGNSAPDKSGLPSDRFSAERTGGSVSTLTIQRTQQEDSAVYLCASSISREVANEKLFFGSGTQLSVL.

This clonotype occurred many times. This rearrangement joins TRBV5-4 to TRBJ1-2; D may be TRBD1 (6 bases). Per germline, CDR1 SGHNT and CDR2 YYREEE (reference sequence). V lost 2 bases, J lost 8 bases, and 19 bases lay in between. The length of the CDR3 is 15 residues. This CDR3 reads CASSLDRRGTKGYTF. In DNA, the CDR3 is TGTGCCAGCAGCTTAGACAGGAGGGGAACCAAGGGCTACACCTTC.

The chain is built from TRBV5-1 and TRBJ1-1; D might be TRBD1 (5 bases). The V end was cut by 3 bases, the J end by 0 bases, with 9 bases between. CDR3 size: 14 residues. The germline CDR1 and CDR2 sequences are SGHRS and YFSETQ. CDR3 coding DNA: TGCGCCAGCAGCTACGGACATGTGAACACTGAAGCTTTCTTT. Its translation: CASSYGHVNTEAFF.

This clonotype was observed a single time. The chain couples TRBV2 to TRBJ1-5; no clear D. The germline V gene encodes CDR1 SNHLY and CDR2 FYNNEI. Trimming took 8 bases from V and 5 from J, leaving 13 bases between them. The CDR3 is 13 amino acids. CDR3 in DNA: TGTGCCAGCTTGCAAGGAGGCGATCAGCCCCAGCATTTT. It is translated as CASLQGGDQPQHF.

The sample holds a few counts of this clonotype. The chain has TRBV20-1 and TRBJ2-4; no reliable D call. The CDR3 spans 13 residues. CDR1 and CDR2 from the germline V gene are DFQATT and SNEGSKA (reference sequence). Trimming took 0 bases from V and 12 from J, leaving 15 bases between them. The CDR3 loop reads CSARDPPQPPQYF. The DNA of the CDR3 is TGCAGTGCTAGAGATCCCCCCCAACCCCCTCAGTACTTC.